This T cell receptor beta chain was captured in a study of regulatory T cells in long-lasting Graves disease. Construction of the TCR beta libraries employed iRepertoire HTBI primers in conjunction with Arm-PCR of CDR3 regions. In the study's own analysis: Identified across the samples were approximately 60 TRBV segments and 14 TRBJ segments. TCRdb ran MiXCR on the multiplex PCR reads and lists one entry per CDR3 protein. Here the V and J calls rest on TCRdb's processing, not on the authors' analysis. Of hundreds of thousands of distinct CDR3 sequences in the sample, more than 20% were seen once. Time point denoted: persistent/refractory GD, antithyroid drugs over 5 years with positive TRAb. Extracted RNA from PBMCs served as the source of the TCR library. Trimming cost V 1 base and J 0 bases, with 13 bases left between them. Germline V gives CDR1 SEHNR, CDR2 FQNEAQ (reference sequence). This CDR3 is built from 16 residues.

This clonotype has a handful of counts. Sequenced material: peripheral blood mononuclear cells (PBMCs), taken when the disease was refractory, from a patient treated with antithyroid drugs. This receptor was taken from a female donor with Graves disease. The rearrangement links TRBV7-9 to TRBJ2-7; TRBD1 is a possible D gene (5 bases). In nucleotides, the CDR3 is TGTGCCAGCAGCTTAGTACAGGCCGAAACCTCCTACGAGCAGTACTTC. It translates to CASSLVQAETSYEQYF.